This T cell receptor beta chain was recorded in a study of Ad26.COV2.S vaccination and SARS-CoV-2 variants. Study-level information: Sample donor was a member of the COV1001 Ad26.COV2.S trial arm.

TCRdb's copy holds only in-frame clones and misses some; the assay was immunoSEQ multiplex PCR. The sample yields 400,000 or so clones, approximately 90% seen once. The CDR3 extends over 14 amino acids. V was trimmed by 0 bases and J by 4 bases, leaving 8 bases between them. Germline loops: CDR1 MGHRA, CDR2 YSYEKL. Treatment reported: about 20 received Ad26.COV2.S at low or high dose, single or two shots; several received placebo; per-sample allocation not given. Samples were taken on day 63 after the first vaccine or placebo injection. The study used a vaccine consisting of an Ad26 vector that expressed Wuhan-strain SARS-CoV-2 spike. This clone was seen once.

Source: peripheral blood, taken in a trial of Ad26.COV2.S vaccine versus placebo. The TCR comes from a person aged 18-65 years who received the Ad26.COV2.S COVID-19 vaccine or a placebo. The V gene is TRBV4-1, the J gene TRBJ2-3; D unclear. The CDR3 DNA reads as TGCGCCAGCAGCCAAGAAAAGAATGCAGATACGCAGTATTTT. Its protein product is CASSQEKNADTQYF.